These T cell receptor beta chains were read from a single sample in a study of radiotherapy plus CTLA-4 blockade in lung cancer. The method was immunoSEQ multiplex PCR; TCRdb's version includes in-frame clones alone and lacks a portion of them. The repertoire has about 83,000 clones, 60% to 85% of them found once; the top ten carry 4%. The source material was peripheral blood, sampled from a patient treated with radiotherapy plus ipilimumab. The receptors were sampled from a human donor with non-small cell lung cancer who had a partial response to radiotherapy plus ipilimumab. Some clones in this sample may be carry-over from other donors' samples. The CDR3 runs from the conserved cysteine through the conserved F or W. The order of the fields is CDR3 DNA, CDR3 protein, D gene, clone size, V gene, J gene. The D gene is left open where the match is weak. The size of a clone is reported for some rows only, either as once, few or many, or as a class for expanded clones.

CDR3 DNA: TGTGCCAGCACCCCCCAATTCCAAGAGACCCAGTACTTC; CDR3 protein: CASTPQFQETQYF; D gene: NA; clone size: NA; V gene: TRBV6-5; J gene: TRBJ2-5
CDR3 DNA: TGTGCCAGCTCCCGATCCCTTGACTCGGCGAACACTGAAGCTTTCTTT; CDR3 protein: CASSRSLDSANTEAFF; D gene: NA; clone size: NA; V gene: TRBV18; J gene: TRBJ1-1
CDR3 DNA: TGTGCCAGCAGCTTAGGAAGCCGAAACTATGGCTACACCTTC; CDR3 protein: CASSLGSRNYGYTF; D gene: NA; clone size: few; V gene: TRBV7-8; J gene: TRBJ1-2
CDR3 DNA: TGTGCCAGTAGTGTAGACGGGAACTACAATCAGCCCCAGCATTTT; CDR3 protein: CASSVDGNYNQPQHF; D gene: NA; clone size: NA; V gene: TRBV19; J gene: TRBJ1-5
CDR3 DNA: TGTGCCAGTAGTAGCCCGGGACAGCCTATGAACACTGAAGCTTTCTTT; CDR3 protein: CASSSPGQPMNTEAFF; D gene: TRBD1; clone size: NA; V gene: TRBV19; J gene: TRBJ1-1
CDR3 DNA: TGTGCCAGCAGTGAATCGGGACTAGCGGGAGGGCCCCACAATGAGCAGTTCTTC; CDR3 protein: CASSESGLAGGPHNEQFF; D gene: TRBD2; clone size: NA; V gene: TRBV6-1; J gene: TRBJ2-1
CDR3 DNA: TGTGCCAGCAGCCCCACCGGGGGAGTAGGCTACACCTTC; CDR3 protein: CASSPTGGVGYTF; D gene: NA; clone size: NA; V gene: TRBV5-8; J gene: TRBJ1-2
CDR3 DNA: TGTGCCAGCAGCTTGGACAGGGTTAACTATGGCTACACCTTC; CDR3 protein: CASSLDRVNYGYTF; D gene: NA; clone size: NA; V gene: TRBV5-4; J gene: TRBJ1-2
CDR3 DNA: TGTGCCAGCAGCCTAGGACTAGCCGGGGAGACCCAGTACTTC; CDR3 protein: CASSLGLAGETQYF; D gene: TRBD2; clone size: NA; V gene: TRBV11-2; J gene: TRBJ2-5
CDR3 DNA: TGCGCCAGCAGCTTACGACAGAACAATTCACCCCTCCACTTT; CDR3 protein: CASSLRQNNSPLHF; D gene: NA; clone size: NA; V gene: TRBV5-1; J gene: TRBJ1-6
CDR3 DNA: TGTGCCAGCAGCCCACCAAAGGGCGGGGACACTGAAGCTTTCTTT; CDR3 protein: CASSPPKGGDTEAFF; D gene: NA; clone size: NA; V gene: TRBV5-4; J gene: TRBJ1-1
CDR3 DNA: TGTGCCAGCAGGGGGCGTGAGACCGGGGAGCTGTTTTTT; CDR3 protein: CASRGRETGELFF; D gene: NA; clone size: NA; V gene: TRBV2; J gene: TRBJ2-2
CDR3 DNA: TGCGCCAGCAGCCAAGATACAGTGGGGGACTACTTTGGCTACACCTTC; CDR3 protein: CASSQDTVGDYFGYTF; D gene: NA; clone size: NA; V gene: TRBV4-3; J gene: TRBJ1-2
CDR3 DNA: TGTGCCAGCAGCCCGATCCAGGCCGGAAGTACTGAAGCTTTCTTT; CDR3 protein: CASSPIQAGSTEAFF; D gene: NA; clone size: NA; V gene: TRBV7-8; J gene: TRBJ1-1
CDR3 DNA: TGTGCCAGCAGCCCGGGACTAGCGGGAGGGAGTGGGCAGTTCTTC; CDR3 protein: CASSPGLAGGSGQFF; D gene: TRBD2; clone size: few; V gene: TRBV5-4; J gene: TRBJ2-1
CDR3 DNA: TGTGCCAGCAGCCCCCTCCCGGGTTCTATGACTGAAGCTTTCTTT; CDR3 protein: CASSPLPGSMTEAFF; D gene: NA; clone size: NA; V gene: TRBV7-9; J gene: TRBJ1-1
CDR3 DNA: TGTGCCAGCTCACCATCTGCGAATGAAAAACTGTTTTTT; CDR3 protein: CASSPSANEKLFF; D gene: NA; clone size: once; V gene: TRBV18; J gene: TRBJ1-4
CDR3 DNA: TGTGCCAGCAGTTTAAATGGACAGGGCACTCAGCCCCAGCATTTT; CDR3 protein: CASSLNGQGTQPQHF; D gene: TRBD1; clone size: NA; V gene: TRBV27; J gene: TRBJ1-5
CDR3 DNA: TGTGCCAGCAGGGAACAGGGGGGAGGCTACACCTTC; CDR3 protein: CASREQGGGYTF; D gene: TRBD1; clone size: NA; V gene: TRBV6-6; J gene: TRBJ1-2
CDR3 DNA: TGTGCCAGCAGTGGGGGGTGGGGGGACAGGAGTGAGACCCAGTACTTC; CDR3 protein: CASSGGWGDRSETQYF; D gene: TRBD1; clone size: NA; V gene: TRBV6-1; J gene: TRBJ2-5
CDR3 DNA: TGTGCCAGTAGTATGGGGCAGTACACCGGGGAGCTGTTTTTT; CDR3 protein: CASSMGQYTGELFF; D gene: NA; clone size: NA; V gene: TRBV19; J gene: TRBJ2-2
CDR3 DNA: TGTGCCAGCAGCCGCGGACAGGGGGACAAGTATTTT; CDR3 protein: CASSRGQGDKYF; D gene: TRBD1; clone size: NA; V gene: TRBV6-6; J gene: TRBJ2-3
CDR3 DNA: TGTGCCAGCAGCAACCGGACTAGCGGGTCGTACAATGAGCAGTTCTTC; CDR3 protein: CASSNRTSGSYNEQFF; D gene: NA; clone size: NA; V gene: TRBV21-1; J gene: TRBJ2-1
CDR3 DNA: TGTGCCAGCAGTGGGATGGGGCAGGTCGGTGGCTACACCTTC; CDR3 protein: CASSGMGQVGGYTF; D gene: NA; clone size: few; V gene: TRBV2; J gene: TRBJ1-2
CDR3 DNA: TGTGCCAGCAGCCCTAGACAGTATGGCTACACCTTC; CDR3 protein: CASSPRQYGYTF; D gene: NA; clone size: NA; V gene: TRBV7-2; J gene: TRBJ1-2
CDR3 DNA: TGTGCCAGCCTGACAGGGTCCTACGAGCAGTACTTC; CDR3 protein: CASLTGSYEQYF; D gene: TRBD1; clone size: NA; V gene: TRBV6-1; J gene: TRBJ2-7
CDR3 DNA: TGTGCCAGTAGTACCAGACAGGGCGCTTCCTACAATGAGCAGTTCTTC; CDR3 protein: CASSTRQGASYNEQFF; D gene: TRBD1; clone size: once; V gene: TRBV19; J gene: TRBJ2-1
CDR3 DNA: TGTGCCAGCAGCGTAGTACAGCAGAGTTGGGGAGGCACCGGGGAGCTGTTTTTT; CDR3 protein: CASSVVQQSWGGTGELFF; D gene: NA; clone size: NA; V gene: TRBV9; J gene: TRBJ2-2
CDR3 DNA: TGTGCCAGTAGTTCGACAGAAAATAGCAATCAGCCCCAGCATTTT; CDR3 protein: CASSSTENSNQPQHF; D gene: NA; clone size: NA; V gene: TRBV19; J gene: TRBJ1-5
CDR3 DNA: TGTGCCAGCAGTCCGGTAGGACGGAGGAGCACAGATACGCAGTATTTT; CDR3 protein: CASSPVGRRSTDTQYF; D gene: NA; clone size: NA; V gene: TRBV5-4; J gene: TRBJ2-3
CDR3 DNA: TGTGCCAGCAGCACGAGCGGGGGGGGATACAATGAGCAGTTCTTC; CDR3 protein: CASSTSGGGYNEQFF; D gene: TRBD2; clone size: NA; V gene: TRBV28; J gene: TRBJ2-1
CDR3 DNA: TGTGCCAGCAGTGATCTGGGATATAGGACAGGGGGCCGCGAGCAGTACTTC; CDR3 protein: CASSDLGYRTGGREQYF; D gene: TRBD1; clone size: NA; V gene: TRBV2; J gene: TRBJ2-7
CDR3 DNA: TGTGCCAGCTCGCTACTAGCGGGGGGCTTGGATACGCAGTATTTT; CDR3 protein: CASSLLAGGLDTQYF; D gene: TRBD2; clone size: NA; V gene: TRBV18; J gene: TRBJ2-3
CDR3 DNA: TGTGCCAGCAGAGAAGCAGGGGCCACTGAAGCTTTCTTT; CDR3 protein: CASREAGATEAFF; D gene: NA; clone size: NA; V gene: TRBV6-5; J gene: TRBJ1-1
CDR3 DNA: TGTGCCAGTAGTGCGGGACAGCCGACCTACAATGAGCAGTTCTTC; CDR3 protein: CASSAGQPTYNEQFF; D gene: NA; clone size: once; V gene: TRBV19; J gene: TRBJ2-1
CDR3 DNA: TGTGCCAGCAGCTTCCCGGGGGACGGCTCCTACGAGCAGTACTTC; CDR3 protein: CASSFPGDGSYEQYF; D gene: NA; clone size: once; V gene: TRBV7-3; J gene: TRBJ2-7
CDR3 DNA: TGTGCCAGCAGCCAAGATGGTACAGGGGAGCAAGAGACCCAGTACTTC; CDR3 protein: CASSQDGTGEQETQYF; D gene: TRBD1; clone size: NA; V gene: TRBV4-2; J gene: TRBJ2-5
CDR3 DNA: TGTGCCAGCAGCTTGGACAGGGGGTCCTACAATGAGCAGTTCTTC; CDR3 protein: CASSLDRGSYNEQFF; D gene: TRBD1; clone size: few; V gene: TRBV11-2; J gene: TRBJ2-1
CDR3 DNA: TGTGCCAGTGCCCCAGGGGGTCACTCCTACGAGCAGTACTTC; CDR3 protein: CASAPGGHSYEQYF; D gene: TRBD1; clone size: NA; V gene: TRBV19; J gene: TRBJ2-7
CDR3 DNA: TGTGCCAGCAGCTTGTCGGGGACCTACGAGCAGTACTTC; CDR3 protein: CASSLSGTYEQYF; D gene: NA; clone size: once; V gene: TRBV5-4; J gene: TRBJ2-7
CDR3 DNA: TGTGCCAGCAGCTTAGCACGGGGGTACGAGCAGTACTTC; CDR3 protein: CASSLARGYEQYF; D gene: NA; clone size: NA; V gene: TRBV11-2; J gene: TRBJ2-7
CDR3 DNA: TGTGCCAGCAGTCCTCCGGGGCCGGGGGGGACCCAGTACTTC; CDR3 protein: CASSPPGPGGTQYF; D gene: TRBD2; clone size: NA; V gene: TRBV28; J gene: TRBJ2-5
CDR3 DNA: TGCGCCAGCAGCTCGGACAGATACCAAGAGACCCAGTACTTC; CDR3 protein: CASSSDRYQETQYF; D gene: NA; clone size: NA; V gene: TRBV5-1; J gene: TRBJ2-5
CDR3 DNA: TGTGCCAGCAGCCATGACCCGTCCCGGGGGAAACTGTTTTTT; CDR3 protein: CASSHDPSRGKLFF; D gene: NA; clone size: few; V gene: TRBV11-3; J gene: TRBJ1-4
CDR3 DNA: TGTGCCAGCAGCACCGGACAGAATTCACCCCTCCACTTT; CDR3 protein: CASSTGQNSPLHF; D gene: NA; clone size: NA; V gene: TRBV7-9; J gene: TRBJ1-6